This T cell receptor (beta chain) was found in a study of beta chain features in type 1 diabetes. Across the whole study: Age, gender and cell yields were similar between patients and healthy donors. Broader study findings: Type 1 diabetes patients had VDJ junctions that carried fewer insertions and more deletions. Although PCR might favor shorter templates, it would do so equally in patients and controls.

Sorting produced populations that all topped 98% purity. Losses at the gene ends were 1 base for V and 7 bases for J; bases not matched to a gene: 1. Germline CDR1 is SGHDN and CDR2 is FVKESK. This CDR3 has 13 amino acids. Notes on this clone: Its specificity is unknown.

Reverse transcription of all isolated RNA meant that expressed TCRB transcripts were sequenced. Measured with immunoSEQ multiplex PCR; TCRdb has only the in-frame clones, and not every one. The table includes 220,000 or so clones, 55% to 70% detected once. The chain employs TRBV14 and TRBJ2-1, with TRBD2 matching over 7 bases. The sequencing input was naive CD4+ T cells from blood. The receptor comes from a man aged 30-40 years in good health. The CDR3 nucleotides are TGTGCCAGCAGCCAAGGACTAGCTAATGAGCAGTTCTTC. Translating gives CASSQGLANEQFF.